This passage covers 9 T cell receptor beta chains from one sample sequenced in a study of blood T cell repertoires in COVID-19. Some clones are missing from TCRdb's copy, which holds only in-frame ones; the method was immunoSEQ multiplex PCR. The table lists 150,000 to 200,000 clones, nearly 90% of them singletons, with approximately 21% in the top ten. Material: peripheral blood. These receptors originate from a man in his sixties with active or convalescent COVID-19.

J is TRBJ2-7 and V is TRBV6-5; 10 bases agree with TRBD1. The V and J ends lost 8 bases and 2 bases, in that order; junction bases with no gene match: 9. Germline V gives CDR1 MNHEY, CDR2 SVGAGI. This CDR3 region has 15 residues. The CDR3 sequence is CASESRDRGTYEQYF. CDR3 DNA: TGTGCCAGCGAGTCCCGGGACAGGGGTACCTACGAGCAGTACTTC.

The rearrangement joins TRBV5-1 to TRBJ2-5, with 9 bases lining up with TRBD2. The trim removed 1 base at V and 1 base at J, leaving 5 bases unmatched. The CDR3 is 16 amino acids. From germline, CDR1 is SGHRS and CDR2 YFSETQ. The CDR3 spells CASSLPLAGFQETQYF. The CDR3 nucleotides read TGCGCCAGCAGCTTGCCACTAGCGGGCTTCCAAGAGACCCAGTACTTC.

As DNA, the CDR3 is TGCGCCAGCAGCCAACCTCCAGGGGACTATGGCTACACCTTC. Translating gives CASSQPPGDYGYTF. V is TRBV4-1 and J is TRBJ1-2; possible D gene TRBD1, 6 bases. V was clipped by 2 bases and J by 3 bases, with 10 bases between them. The CDR3 has 14 residues. Germline CDR1 and CDR2: MGHRA and YSYEKL.

This clone was picked up one time. The genes are TRBV10-2 and TRBJ1-5; TRBD1 aligns across 8 bases. Germline V gene lookup returns CDR1 WSHSY and CDR2 SAAADI. The CDR3 has 17 amino acids. The ends lost 2 bases at V and 0 bases at J; junction bases unmatched: 6. The CDR3 nucleotides are TGCGCCAGCAGTGAGCCTGGACAGGGAGGTAGCAATCAGCCCCAGCATTTT. The encoded protein is CASSEPGQGGSNQPQHF.

The J gene is TRBJ1-1, the V gene TRBV7-2; no reliable D call. The CDR3 is 13 residues long. From germline, CDR1 is SGHTA and CDR2 FQGNSA. The V end was cut by 6 bases, the J end by 4 bases, with 12 bases between. This CDR3 reads CASRKAGSTEAFF. In nucleotides, the CDR3 is TGTGCCAGCAGGAAGGCGGGGAGCACTGAAGCTTTCTTT.

This clone was detected once. The CDR3 region is CASSPRTGGSYEQYF. As DNA, the CDR3 is TGTGCCAGCAGCCCAAGGACAGGGGGCTCCTACGAGCAGTACTTC. The genes are TRBV6-5 and TRBJ2-7, with 10 bases lining up with TRBD1. The CDR3 has 15 residues. The germline V gene has CDR1 MNHEY and CDR2 SVGAGI. With V trimmed by 6 bases and J by 0 bases, 5 bases remained unmatched.

This chain links TRBV5-6 with TRBJ1-2, with D hard to call. Germline CDR1 SGHDT, CDR2 YYEEEE. Trimming took off 2 bases at V and 0 bases at J, with 11 bases between the two ends. The length of the CDR3 is 15 residues. The CDR3: CASSLPRIANYGYTF. The CDR3 DNA reads as TGTGCCAGCAGCTTACCCAGGATAGCTAACTATGGCTACACCTTC.

Details on this clone: Other DNA sequences in this sample translate to the same CDR3. The chain uses TRBV2 and TRBJ1-4, with D perhaps matching TRBD1 (6 bases). Germline-derived CDR1 and CDR2 are SNHLY and FYNNEI. The CDR3 length is 13 residues. V was pared by 6 bases and J by 2 bases, with 7 bases between. In nucleotides, the CDR3 is TGTGCCAGCAGAACAGGGACTAATGAAAAACTGTTTTTT. Translated, it gives CASRTGTNEKLFF.

The chain combines TRBV29-1 with TRBJ2-7; 8 bases line up with TRBD1. V trimming: 7 bases; J trimming: 1 base; junction bases outside the gene matches: 9. Per germline, CDR1 SQVTM and CDR2 ANQGSEA. The CDR3 has 14 residues. The CDR3 DNA reads as TGCAGCGCCTCGGGACAGGAGGTATCCTACGAGCAGTACTTC. This gives the protein CSASGQEVSYEQYF.